The following is a T cell receptor beta chain sequence with its context. Its specificity is not known. V was clipped by 5 bases and J by 2 bases; unmatched bases: 2. The CDR3 runs to 14 residues. Germline-derived CDR1 and CDR2 are SEHNR and FQNEAQ (reference sequence). The data were taken from a study of T cell responses to AZD1222 COVID-19 vaccine. The study's findings and limits: Donors were mostly white British, more females; clonal diversity possibly underestimated. Baseline seropositivity characterized only a handful of AZD1222 recipients.

Sequencing used immunoSEQ multiplex PCR; TCRdb keeps in-frame clones, though not all of them. This sample has more than 85,000 clones, with about 86% found just once. The sequence came from an adult in good health. Here the sequenced sample was peripheral blood, taken on day 0 of AZD1222 vaccination. V gene TRBV7-9 combines with J gene TRBJ2-7, with 11 bases lining up with TRBD1. CDR3 region: CASSTDRGPYEQYF. The CDR3 DNA sequence: TGTGCCAGCAGCACGGACAGGGGGCCCTACGAGCAGTACTTC.